One sample yielded the 13 T cell receptor beta chains listed below, sequenced in a study of CXCR3-negative and CXCR3-positive naive CD8 T cells. Regarding the study as a whole: In CXCR3-positive naive cells, the TRB CDR3s were more hydrophobic than in CXCR3-negative naive cells.

The antigens for these receptors are not known. cDNA libraries for TRB were generated by 5' RACE incorporating UMI labels. TCRdb re-called the 5' RACE reads; every CDR3 protein appears as one record, without DNA. This table holds some 130,000 distinct CDR3 sequences. Sequenced input: naive CXCR3+ CD8+ T cells from blood. Subset defined: CD45RO-CCR7+CD27+CD95- naive CD8+ T cells expressing CXCR3 (TNR3+). Source of these receptors: a human donor in good health. Some clones in this sample may be carry-over from other donors' samples.

The chain uses TRBV10-2 and TRBJ2-5. CDR1 is WSHSY, CDR2 SAAADI, per germline. There are 15 residues in the CDR3. The CDR3 region is CASDNRMTEQETQYF.

The chain is built from TRBV12-3 or TRBV12-4 and TRBJ1-2. The CDR3 sequence is 16 residues long. The CDR3 reads CASSPRPIQRNYGYTF.

The rearrangement uses TRBV5-4 and TRBJ2-3; TCRdb returns TRBD2, unconfirmable since there is no DNA. Germline CDR1 reads SGHNT; CDR2 reads YYREEE (reference sequence). The CDR3 loop spans 14 amino acids. This CDR3 is CASSLEAGADTQYF.

The V call is TRBV14, the J call TRBJ1-5; TCRdb calls TRBD1, which cannot be checked without DNA. The CDR3 loop spans 13 amino acids. Germline V CDR1 and CDR2: SGHDN, FVKESK. The CDR3 sequence is CASSRRGGQPQHF.

This chain uses TRBV9 with TRBJ2-1. Germline assignment: CDR1 SGDLS and CDR2 YYNGEE. The CDR3 runs 13 residues. This chain's CDR3 is CASSVASYNEQFF.

J is TRBJ1-6 and V is TRBV6-6; the TCRdb call, TRBD1, lacks DNA for checking. From germline, CDR1 is MNHNY and CDR2 SVGAGI (reference sequence). CDR3 size: 14 residues. The CDR3 is CASRDRGANSPLHF.

The chain couples TRBV5-1 to TRBJ2-5. This CDR3 region has 13 residues. Germline V CDR1 and CDR2: SGHRS, YFSETQ. CDR3 in amino acids: CASSLRVEETQYF. The variable domain in full, with the rest retrieved from reference TRBV5-1 and TRBJ2-5, is KAGVTQTPRYLIKTRGQQVTLSCSPISGHRSVSWYQQTPGQGLQFLFEYFSETQRNKGNFPGRFSGRQFSNSRSEMNVSTLELGDSALYLCASSLRVEETQYFGPGTRLLVL.

The V call is TRBV15, the J call TRBJ2-7; no DNA is available, so the TRBD1 call from TCRdb remains unchecked. This CDR3 has 14 residues. Per germline, CDR1 LNHNV and CDR2 YYDKDF (reference sequence). The CDR3 spells CATSSGDSSYEQYF. Full variable domain (missing parts from reference TRBV15 and TRBJ2-7): DAMVIQNPRYQVTQFGKPVTLSCSQTLNHNVMYWYQQKSSQAPKLLFHYYDKDFNNEADTPDNFQSRRPNTSFCFLDIRSPGLGDTAMYLCATSSGDSSYEQYFGPGTRLTVT.

The chain combines TRBV25-1 with TRBJ2-3. This CDR3 region has 12 residues. Germline V gives CDR1 MGHDK, CDR2 SYGVNS. This chain's CDR3 is CASSYSTDTQYF.

The rearrangement links TRBV7-9 to TRBJ2-7. CDR3 length: 11 amino acids. Germline V gives CDR1 SEHNR, CDR2 FQNEAQ (reference sequence). The CDR3 loop reads CASSLRYEQYF.

The chain is built from TRBV12-3 or TRBV12-4 and TRBJ2-3; there is no DNA to check the TCRdb D call of TRBD2. The CDR3 is made up of 15 amino acids. This CDR3 reads CASSLPAGGPDTQYF.

V is TRBV6-2 or TRBV6-3 and J is TRBJ1-2; TCRdb gives TRBD1 as the D gene, but with no DNA this cannot be confirmed. The germline gives CDR1 MNHEY, CDR2 SVGEGT. CDR3 size: 13 residues. CDR3 loop: CASSYGTGEGHTF.

This rearrangement joins TRBV5-6 to TRBJ2-1; the TCRdb call, TRBD2, lacks DNA for checking. This CDR3 comprises 12 residues. Germline loops: CDR1 SGHDT, CDR2 YYEEEE. The chain's CDR3 is CASSLAGGEQFF. Together with reference TRBV5-6 and TRBJ2-1, the CDR3 gives the full variable domain: DAGVTQSPTHLIKTRGQQVTLRCSPKSGHDTVSWYQQALGQGPQFIFQYYEEEERQRGNFPDRFSGHQFPNYSSELNVNALLLGDSALYLCASSLAGGEQFFGPGTRLTVL.